This T cell receptor beta chain was sequenced during a study of cytomegalovirus exposure and HLA in healthy donors. Turning to the study itself: Early on, a data release was issued that held tens of millions of unique TCRs from HLA-typed donors.

CDR3 length equals 13 residues. Trimming removed 6 bases at V and 4 bases at J, with 14 bases between. Germline V gene lookup returns CDR1 SGHRS and CDR2 YFSETQ. PCR amplification relied on 60 Vbeta primers (plus 13 Jbeta primers). Here immunoSEQ multiplex PCR was the method, and the copy in TCRdb shows in-frame clones only, minus some. The sample comprises about 140,000 clones, approximately 80% of which are singletons, and 3% to 4.5% rests with the top ten. The TCR originated in a male donor in good health and CMV-seronegative. Material for sequencing was PBMCs. The chain links TRBV5-1 to TRBJ2-7; perhaps TRBD2 as D (7 bases). The CDR3 reads CASKKGGGYEQYF. The CDR3 DNA reads TGCGCCAGCAAGAAGGGGGGGGGTTACGAGCAGTACTTC.